What follows describes a single T cell receptor beta chain. What it binds is unknown. This sample is part of a study of CD8 T cells in Susac syndrome. Study-wide points: The relatively small number of individuals in the TCR sequencing and HLA analysis was acknowledged by the study.

RNA amounts of about 0.45 to 1 ug underwent reverse transcription with random hexamers. A multiplex approach, immunoSEQ multiplex PCR, amplified TCR beta CDR3 across 54 Vbeta and 13 Jbeta. TCRdb itself ran the immunoSEQ multiplex PCR reads through MiXCR, one entry per CDR3 protein. The top ten hold 0.065% to 0.075% of the sample, which has hundreds of thousands of distinct CDR3 sequences, 85% to 95% seen once. The CDR3 contains 12 residues. With 2 bases removed from V and 7 bases from J, the gap between germline ends came to 6 bases. Germline-derived CDR1 and CDR2 are MNHNS and SASEGT. TCR beta was sequenced from blood CD8+ and CD4+ T cells. TEMRA cells underwent FACS enrichment and CD8+ and CD4+ T cells underwent negative isolation.

The V and J genes are TRBV6-1 and TRBJ1-5, with D uncertain. Sequencing was done on a sample of CD4+ T cells from PBMCs. This TCR was recovered from a human donor with multiple sclerosis. CDR3: CASSEIGQPQHF. The CDR3 region has the DNA TGTGCCAGCAGTGAAATTGGGCAGCCCCAGCATTTT.